This T cell receptor beta chain originates from a study of cytomegalovirus exposure and HLA in healthy donors. Study-level findings and limits: Being productive about 87% or about 30% of the time was typical of most TCR beta V segments in an earlier analysis.

As to this clone: The target antigen is unknown.

PCR primers comprised 60 Vbeta and 13 Jbeta primers. Produced via immunoSEQ multiplex PCR; TCRdb's table is partial and in-frame only. Among 90,000 to 95,000 clones listed, roughly 78% were seen once. Trimming removed 2 bases from V and 8 bases from J, with 15 bases in between. This CDR3 is 14 amino acids long. Germline CDR1 is ENHRY and CDR2 is SYGVKD. The clonotype was recovered from a male donor in good health and CMV-seropositive. The chain joins TRBV10-3 to TRBJ1-2; no firm D call. The sequencing sample was made of PBMCs. CDR3 in DNA: TGTGCCATCAGTGAGGCTGAGGCAGCCTGGGGCTACACCTTC. This translates into CAISEAEAAWGYTF.